The T cell receptor beta chain under discussion was sequenced for a study of cytomegalovirus exposure and HLA in healthy donors. Although they were nominally healthy when sampled, donors likely had unrecorded immune exposures. PCR was performed using 60 Vbeta and 13 Jbeta primers. Data came from immunoSEQ multiplex PCR; TCRdb stores just in-frame clones and leaves some out. The repertoire holds about 130,000 clones, with 60% to 80% as singletons. CDR3 length: 15 amino acids. Trimming took off 5 bases at V and 2 bases at J, with 13 bases between the two ends. Germline CDR1 and CDR2: SGHVS and FNYEAQ. The sequence was obtained from a male donor in good health and CMV-seronegative. The chain couples TRBV7-6 to TRBJ2-1; a weak D match, TRBD1 (5 bases). The specimen sequenced was PBMCs. CDR3 in DNA: TGTGCCAGCAGCAGGGGCCCTCCCCCCTACAATGAGCAGTTCTTC. It codes for CASSRGPPPYNEQFF. The full variable domain, in which reference TRBV7-6 and TRBJ2-1 provide the parts outside the CDR3, is GAGVSQSPRYKVTKRGQDVALRCDPISGHVSLYWYRQALGQGPEFLTYFNYEAQQDKSGLPNDRFSAERPEGSISTLTIQRTEQRDSAMYRCASSRGPPPYNEQFFGPGTRLTVL.